This passage covers 10 T cell receptor beta chains from one sample sequenced in a study of tumor and adjacent non-tumor tissue in lung cancer. No cell sorting was done before RNA was extracted from the tissue. This non-tumor lung sample came from over 3 cm beyond the tumor edge. A modified ARM-PCR protocol with three rounds of nested PCR amplified TCRbeta. TCRdb re-called the multiplex PCR reads through MiXCR, storing one row per CDR3 protein. The sample has 80,000 to 100,000 distinct CDR3 sequences, approximately 80% seen once. Material: distant non-tumor lung tissue. The source is a man between 60 and 75 years old with small cell lung cancer.

The chain has TRBV11-2 and TRBJ2-1; a possible D gene is TRBD2 (5 bases). Trimming removed 4 bases at V and 12 bases at J, with 16 bases between. The germline gives CDR1 SGHAT, CDR2 FQNNGV. The CDR3 runs to 13 residues. CDR3 nucleotides: TGTGCCAGCAGCTCACTTACCTGCGGGCTGCAGTTCTTC. As protein: CASSSLTCGLQFF.

As to this clonotype: The junction departs from the called germline gene at one end, perhaps through a read error. CDR3 DNA: TGTGCCAGCAGCTTATGTTCTAGGGGGATTGACAATGAGCAATTCTTC. This codes for CASSLCSRGIDNEQFF. This chain connects TRBV11-3 to TRBJ2-1, with D maybe TRBD1 (6 bases). The CDR3 has 16 residues. CDR1 SGHNT and CDR2 YENEEA come from the germline V gene.

Points on this clonotype: It may be a read error: a sequence one base away is much more abundant. The rearrangement joins TRBV13 to TRBJ1-6; possibly TRBD1 for D (5 bases). The CDR3 extends over 15 amino acids. CDR1 is PRHDT, CDR2 FYEKMQ, per germline (reference sequence). The CDR3 sequence is CASSDNGGHNPPLHF. The CDR3 DNA follows: TGTGCCAGCAGCGACAACGGGGGTCATAATCCACCCCTCCACTTT.

The rearrangement joins TRBV11-2 to TRBJ2-1; 7 bases fit TRBD2. The junction had 22 bases not matched to a gene; V was cut back by 11 bases and J by 3 bases. The CDR3 contains 18 residues. Germline-derived CDR1 and CDR2 are SGHAT and FQNNGV. The CDR3 nucleotides are TGTGCCTTCAGCTTAGGAGTAACGGGAGGCTACTACTACAATGAGCAGTTCTTC. This sequence encodes CAFSLGVTGGYYYNEQFF.

The V gene is TRBV6-6, the J gene TRBJ2-1; 8 bases are a match to TRBD1. After removal of 5 bases from V and 5 bases from J, the junction contained 2 bases not matched to a gene. The CDR3 totals 13 residues. CDR1 and CDR2 (germline): MNHNY, SVGAGI (reference sequence). CDR3 region: CASSRDRNNEQFF. The CDR3 DNA reads TGTGCCAGCAGTCGGGACAGGAACAATGAGCAGTTCTTC.

The chain joins TRBV10-3 to TRBJ2-5; D unresolved. V was clipped by 0 bases and J by 5 bases, with 13 bases between them. CDR3 length: 15 residues. The germline gives CDR1 ENHRY, CDR2 SYGVKD. The CDR3 here is CAISESKLGNETQYF. Here the CDR3 DNA reads TGTGCCATCAGTGAGTCAAAGCTCGGAAATGAGACCCAGTACTTC.

This clonotype was observed a single time. One end of the junction fails to match germline, which may point to a read error. V is TRBV4-1 and J is TRBJ1-5; D gene unclear. There are 13 residues in the CDR3. Germline CDR1 reads MGHRA; CDR2 reads YSYEKL. This CDR3 is CASSQGISQPQPF. The CDR3 DNA reads TGCGCCAGCAGCCAGGGGATCTCTCAGCCACAGCCTTTT.

With regard to this clonotype: One junction end does not reproduce the germline sequence, and a read error may be involved. This chain links TRBV11-2 with TRBJ2-2; D might be TRBD2 (5 bases). The CDR3 runs to 13 residues. Germline CDR1 and CDR2: SGHAT and FQNNGV. CDR3 in DNA: TGTGCCAGCAGCGTAGATAGGACTGGGGAGCTGTTTTTT. This codes for CASSVDRTGELFF. Complete variable domain (other parts from reference TRBV11-2 and TRBJ2-2): EAGVAQSPRYKIIEKRQSVAFWCNPISGHATLYWYQQILGQGPKLLIQFQNNGVVDDSQLPKDRFSAERLKGVDSTLKIQPAKLEDSAVYLCASSVDRTGELFFGEGSRLTVL.

This clonotype was counted a single time. The junction shows a germline mismatch at one end, possibly a read error. The chain recombines TRBV29-1 with TRBJ2-1; TRBD2 aligns across 7 bases. CDR3 size: 15 residues. Germline V CDR1 and CDR2: SQVTM, ANQGSEA. CDR3 DNA sequence: TGCAGCGTTAAAGATAGGCGGGAGAGCTTAAATGAGCAGTTCTTC. This encodes CSVKDRRESLNEQFF.

A remark on this clonotype: One junction end does not reproduce the germline sequence, and a read error may be involved. As DNA, the CDR3 is TGCAACGTTGAGGCGGGTGCGGGAGGGTGGGGTGAGCAGTTCTTC. Translating gives CNVEAGAGGWGEQFF. V is TRBV29-1 and J is TRBJ2-1, with 9 bases lining up with TRBD2. From germline, CDR1 is SQVTM and CDR2 ANQGSEA. The length of the CDR3 is 15 residues.